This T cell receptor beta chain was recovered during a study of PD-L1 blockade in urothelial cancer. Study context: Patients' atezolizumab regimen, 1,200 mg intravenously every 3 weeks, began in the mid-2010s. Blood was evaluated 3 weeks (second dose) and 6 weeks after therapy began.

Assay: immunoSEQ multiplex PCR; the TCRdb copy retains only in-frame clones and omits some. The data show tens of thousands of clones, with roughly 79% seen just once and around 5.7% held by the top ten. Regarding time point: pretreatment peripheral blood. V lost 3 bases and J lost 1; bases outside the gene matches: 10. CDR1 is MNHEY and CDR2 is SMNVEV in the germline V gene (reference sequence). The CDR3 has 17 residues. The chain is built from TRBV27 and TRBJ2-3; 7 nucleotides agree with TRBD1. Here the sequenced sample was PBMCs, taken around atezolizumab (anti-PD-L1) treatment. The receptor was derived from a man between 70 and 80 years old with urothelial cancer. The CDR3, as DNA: TGTGCCAGCAGTTTGTCCCCGACAGGGTCGGGCACAGATACGCAGTATTTT. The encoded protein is CASSLSPTGSGTDTQYF.